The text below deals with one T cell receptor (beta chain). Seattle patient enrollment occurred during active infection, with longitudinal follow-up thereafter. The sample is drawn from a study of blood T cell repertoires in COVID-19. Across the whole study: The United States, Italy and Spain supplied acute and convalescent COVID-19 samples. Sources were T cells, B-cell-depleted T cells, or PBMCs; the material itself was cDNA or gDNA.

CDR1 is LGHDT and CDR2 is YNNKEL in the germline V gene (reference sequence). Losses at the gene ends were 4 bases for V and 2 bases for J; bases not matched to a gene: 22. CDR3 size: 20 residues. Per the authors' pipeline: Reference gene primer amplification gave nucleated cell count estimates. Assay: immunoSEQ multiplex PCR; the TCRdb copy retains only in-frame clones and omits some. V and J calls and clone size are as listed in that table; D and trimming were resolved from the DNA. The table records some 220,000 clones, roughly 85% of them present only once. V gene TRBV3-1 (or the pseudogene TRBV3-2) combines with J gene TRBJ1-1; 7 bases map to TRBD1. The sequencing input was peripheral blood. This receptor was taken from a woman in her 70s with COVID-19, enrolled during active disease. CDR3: CASSPAAPGDSRPINTEAFF. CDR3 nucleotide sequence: TGTGCCAGCAGCCCAGCGGCCCCCGGGGACAGCCGCCCTATTAACACTGAAGCTTTCTTT.